Below, 20 T cell receptor beta chains from the same sample are listed, as sequenced in a study of blood T cell repertoires in COVID-19. Sequencing used immunoSEQ multiplex PCR; TCRdb keeps in-frame clones, though not all of them. The profile shows approximately 230,000 clones, 88% of them singletons. Sequencing was performed on peripheral blood. The origin of the receptors is a woman aged 25-40 years with COVID-19, enrolled during active disease.

CDR3 protein: CASSFQGPYEQYF. In nucleotides, the CDR3 is TGTGCCAGCAGTTTTCAGGGTCCCTACGAGCAGTACTTC. The chain joins TRBV27 to TRBJ2-7; D may be TRBD1 (5 bases). The V gene's germline CDR1 is MNHEY and CDR2 SMNVEV (reference sequence). V was cut by 3 bases and J by 2 bases, with 8 bases left in between. The length of the CDR3 is 13 residues.

This chain connects TRBV5-4 to TRBJ2-3; D gene uncertain. The CDR3 runs 15 residues. Trimming took 0 bases from V and 0 from J, leaving 8 bases between them. Germline CDR1 SGHNT, CDR2 YYREEE (reference sequence). The CDR3 coding sequence is TGTGCCAGCAGCTTGGAAAGACTGAGCACAGATACGCAGTATTTT. As protein: CASSLERLSTDTQYF. The entire variable domain, with the rest obtained from reference TRBV5-4 and TRBJ2-3, is as follows: ETGVTQSPTHLIKTRGQQVTLRCSSQSGHNTVSWYQQALGQGPQFIFQYYREEENGRGNFPPRFSGLQFPNYSSELNVNALELDDSALYLCASSLERLSTDTQYFGPGTRLTVL.

By proportion, this clone is medium-sized. This chain connects TRBV24-1 to TRBJ1-2; D is undetermined. The CDR3 totals 14 residues. Trimming stripped 0 bases from V and 2 bases from J, with 6 bases between. Germline V gene lookup returns CDR1 KGHDR and CDR2 SFDVKD. The CDR3 sequence is CATSDLFRNYGYTF. The CDR3 DNA is TGTGCCACCAGTGATTTGTTCAGGAACTATGGCTACACCTTC.

The chain combines TRBV7-8 with TRBJ2-7; a possible D gene is TRBD1 (5 bases). Germline V CDR1 and CDR2: SGHVS, FQNEAQ. The germline V and J ends were trimmed by 1 base and 5 bases, with 15 bases remaining between them. The CDR3 covers 15 residues. As DNA, the CDR3 is TGTGCCAGCAGCTTAGAAGGGCAGGGTTCCGACGAGCAGTACTTC. This sequence encodes CASSLEGQGSDEQYF.

The chain links TRBV5-5 to TRBJ1-4; possibly TRBD1 for D (5 bases). Looked up from germline, CDR1 is SGHKS and CDR2 is YYEKEE (reference sequence). The CDR3 runs 16 residues. V shed 2 bases and J shed 11 bases, with 22 bases lying between them. The CDR3 reads CASSLSQGGHAVKLFF. CDR3 nucleotides: TGTGCCAGCAGCTTATCGCAGGGTGGACATGCAGTGAAACTGTTTTTT.

The gene calls are TRBV11-2 and TRBJ2-1; D is unclear. This CDR3 has 16 amino acids. V dropped 0 bases and J dropped 1 base, with 10 bases sitting between them. CDR1 is SGHAT, CDR2 FQNNGV, per germline. The CDR3 DNA follows: TGTGCCAGCAGCTTAGAACGATGGAGTTCCTACAATGAGCAGTTCTTC. Translation gives CASSLERWSSYNEQFF.

CDR3 loop: CAISDGLAGGYNEQFF. The CDR3 DNA reads TGTGCCATCAGCGACGGACTAGCGGGAGGCTACAATGAGCAGTTCTTC. The chain is built from TRBV10-3 and TRBJ2-1, with 14 bases aligning to TRBD2. Looked up from germline, CDR1 is ENHRY and CDR2 is SYGVKD. The CDR3 consists of 16 residues. V lost 6 bases and J lost 3; bases outside the gene matches: 4.

The rearrangement links TRBV19 to TRBJ2-7; D remains unclear. The CDR3 extends over 13 amino acids. The germline gives CDR1 LNHDA, CDR2 SQIVND (reference sequence). The V gene lost 3 bases and the J gene lost 3 bases, with 9 bases spanning the gap. The CDR3 DNA follows: TGTGCCAGTAGTATGGCACAGAGCTACGAGCAGTACTTC. Its translation is CASSMAQSYEQYF.

This chain connects TRBV4-2 to TRBJ2-1, with TRBD2 matching over 9 bases. After removal of 3 bases from V and 0 bases from J, the junction contained 6 bases not matched to a gene. This CDR3 region has 17 residues. CDR1 is LGHNA, CDR2 YNFKEQ, per germline. The CDR3 DNA sequence: TGTGCCAGCAGCCACCATTTAGCGGGAGACTCCTACAATGAGCAGTTCTTC. As protein: CASSHHLAGDSYNEQFF.

This chain joins TRBV4-3 and TRBJ1-2; D gene uncertain. The germline V gene encodes CDR1 LGHNA and CDR2 YSLEER. Trimming removed 0 bases at V and 8 bases at J, with 13 bases between. The CDR3 covers 14 residues. The CDR3 DNA sequence: TGCGCCAGCAGCCAAGATCGGGGAGGGTGGGGCTACACCTTC. The encoded protein is CASSQDRGGWGYTF.

The gene calls are TRBV3-1 (or the pseudogene TRBV3-2) and TRBJ2-3; 10 bases fit TRBD2. Germline V lookup: CDR1 LGHDT, CDR2 YNNKEL (reference sequence). J was trimmed by 5 bases and V by 0 bases; bases with no gene match: 11. The CDR3 has 18 amino acids. The CDR3 DNA reads TGTGCCAGCAGCCAAGAGCCCCCGGCTAGCGGGAGTGTAGATACGCAGTATTTT. Its protein product is CASSQEPPASGSVDTQYF.

CDR3 protein: CASSLSGQGTDTQYF. CDR3 nucleotides: TGTGCCAGCAGCTTGTCGGGACAAGGCACAGATACGCAGTATTTT. The J gene is TRBJ2-3, the V gene TRBV7-2; D perhaps matches TRBD1 (6 bases). Germline loops: CDR1 SGHTA, CDR2 FQGNSA. The CDR3 is 15 residues long. The V gene lost 3 bases and the J gene lost 1 base, with 11 bases spanning the gap.

V is TRBV11-2 and J is TRBJ2-2, with a tentative D call TRBD2 (6 bases). CDR1 and CDR2 from the germline V gene are SGHAT and FQNNGV. The CDR3 covers 16 residues. V was trimmed by 5 bases and J by 2 bases, leaving 15 bases between them. CDR3 loop: CASSPTGLYNTGELFF. The CDR3 DNA reads TGTGCCAGCAGCCCAACGGGACTCTACAACACCGGGGAGCTGTTTTTT.

This sequence joins TRBV5-1 and TRBJ1-1, with D possibly TRBD1 on 6 matching bases. Deletions cut 7 bases from V and 6 bases from J, with 19 bases between. In germline, CDR1 is SGHRS, CDR2 YFSETQ. The CDR3 has 14 residues. CDR3 region: CASGFRDTGPEAFF. CDR3 sequence (DNA): TGCGCCAGCGGATTCCGGGACACCGGACCTGAAGCTTTCTTT.

The chain recombines TRBV5-4 with TRBJ1-5, with a weak D call TRBD1 (5 bases). The V end was cut by 2 bases, the J end by 4 bases, with 7 bases between. CDR1 SGHNT and CDR2 YYREEE come from the germline V gene (reference sequence). CDR3 length: 13 residues. The CDR3 DNA reads as TGTGCCAGCAGCTTAGGGGTGAATCAGCCCCAGCATTTT. Residues: CASSLGVNQPQHF. Filled out from reference TRBV5-4 and TRBJ1-5, the complete variable domain reads ETGVTQSPTHLIKTRGQQVTLRCSSQSGHNTVSWYQQALGQGPQFIFQYYREEENGRGNFPPRFSGLQFPNYSSELNVNALELDDSALYLCASSLGVNQPQHFGDGTRLSIL.

The chain couples TRBV9 to TRBJ2-1; D may be TRBD2 (5 bases). V was cut by 4 bases and J by 4 bases, with 9 bases left in between. The CDR3 runs to 13 residues. Per germline, CDR1 SGDLS and CDR2 YYNGEE. The chain's CDR3 is CASSQDSYNEQFF. The CDR3 DNA is TGTGCCAGCAGCCAGGACTCATACAATGAGCAGTTCTTC.

The chain joins TRBV4-2 to TRBJ1-1; 9 bases fit TRBD1. Germline-derived CDR1 and CDR2 are LGHNA and YNFKEQ. V lost 1 base and J lost 6; bases outside the gene matches: 3. This CDR3 region has 14 residues. The CDR3 DNA is TGTGCCAGCAGCCAAGCGGGACAGGGATCTGAAGCTTTCTTT. It encodes CASSQAGQGSEAFF.

V is TRBV12-5 and J is TRBJ2-7; 8 nucleotides agree with TRBD1. CDR3 length: 15 residues. Germline V gene lookup returns CDR1 LGHNT and CDR2 FRNRAP. The V gene end was trimmed by 5 bases and the J gene end by 4 bases; junction bases not matched to a gene: 10. The DNA of the CDR3 is TGTGCTAGTGGTCAGGGGACAGGCCCAGGGTACGAGCAGTACTTC. Encoded protein: CASGQGTGPGYEQYF.

V and J are TRBV6-1 and TRBJ1-3; 9 bases fit TRBD1. J gave up 2 bases and V 1 base, and 6 bases lay outside the gene matches. The CDR3 loop spans 17 amino acids. CDR1 is MNHNS, CDR2 SASEGT, per germline. Written as DNA, the CDR3 is TGTGCCAGCAGTGAAGTTAACAGGGGGCTGGCTGGAAACACCATATATTTT. This translates into CASSEVNRGLAGNTIYF.

This clone has only a few counts. The V call is TRBV6-6, the J call TRBJ2-1, with 8 bases identical to TRBD1. CDR1 and CDR2 from the germline V gene are MNHNY and SVGAGI (reference sequence). CDR3 length: 16 residues. The V gene end was trimmed by 4 bases and the J gene end by 3 bases; junction bases not matched to a gene: 8. CDR3 nucleotide sequence: TGTGCCAGCAGTTCCCTCTCAGACAGGGGCTACAATGAGCAGTTCTTC. Residues: CASSSLSDRGYNEQFF.